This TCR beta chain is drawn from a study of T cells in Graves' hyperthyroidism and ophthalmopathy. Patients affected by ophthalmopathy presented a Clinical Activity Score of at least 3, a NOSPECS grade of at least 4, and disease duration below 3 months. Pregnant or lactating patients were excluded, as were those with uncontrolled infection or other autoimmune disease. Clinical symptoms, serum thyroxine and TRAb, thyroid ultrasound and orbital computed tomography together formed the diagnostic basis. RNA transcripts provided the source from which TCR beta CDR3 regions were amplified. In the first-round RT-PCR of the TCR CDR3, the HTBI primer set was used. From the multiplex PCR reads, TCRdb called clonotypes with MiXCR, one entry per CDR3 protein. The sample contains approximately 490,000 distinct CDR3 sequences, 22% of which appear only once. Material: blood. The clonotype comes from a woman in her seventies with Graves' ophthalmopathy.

CDR3 in amino acids: CASSLDPSGGVGAKNIQYF. The CDR3 DNA is TGTGCCAGCAGCTTAGACCCCTCGGGAGGGGTAGGAGCCAAAAACATTCAGTACTTC. V gene TRBV5-4 combines with J gene TRBJ2-4; 8 nucleotides line up with TRBD2. The CDR3 has 19 residues. Trimming cost V 2 bases and J 0 bases; bases outside gene matches: 13. Germline CDR1 and CDR2: SGHNT and YYREEE (reference sequence).